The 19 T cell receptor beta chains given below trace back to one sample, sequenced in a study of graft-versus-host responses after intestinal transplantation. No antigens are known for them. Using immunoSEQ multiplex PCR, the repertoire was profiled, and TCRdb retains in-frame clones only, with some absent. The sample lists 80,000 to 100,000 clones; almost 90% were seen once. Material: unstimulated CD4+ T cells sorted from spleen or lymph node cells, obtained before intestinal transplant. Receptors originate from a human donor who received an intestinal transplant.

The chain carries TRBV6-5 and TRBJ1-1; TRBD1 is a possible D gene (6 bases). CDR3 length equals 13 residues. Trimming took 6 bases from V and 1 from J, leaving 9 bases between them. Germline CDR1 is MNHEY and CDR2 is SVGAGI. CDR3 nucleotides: TGTGCCAGCAGAACAGGGCCGAACACTGAAGCTTTCTTT. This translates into CASRTGPNTEAFF.

Written as DNA, the CDR3 is TGTGCCTCTGGAGGGGAGCGGGGAGCGAACACCGGGGAGCTGTTTTTT. Its translation is CASGGERGANTGELFF. The chain recombines TRBV19 with TRBJ2-2; 7 positions match TRBD2. This CDR3 is built from 16 residues. The trim removed 11 bases at V and 0 bases at J, leaving 12 bases unmatched. Germline V CDR1 and CDR2: LNHDA, SQIVND (reference sequence). Full variable domain (missing parts from reference TRBV19 and TRBJ2-2): DGGITQSPKYLFRKEGQNVTLSCEQNLNHDAMYWYRQDPGQGLRLIYYSQIVNDFQKGDIAEGYSVSREKKESFPLTVTSAQKNPTAFYLCASGGERGANTGELFFGEGSRLTVL.

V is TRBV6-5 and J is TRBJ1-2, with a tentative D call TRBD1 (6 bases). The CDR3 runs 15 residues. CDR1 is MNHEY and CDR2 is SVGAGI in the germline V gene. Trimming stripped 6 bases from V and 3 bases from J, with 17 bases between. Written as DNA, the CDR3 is TGTGCCAGCAGAGGGACATTGATGGGGGACTATGGCTACACCTTC. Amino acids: CASRGTLMGDYGYTF.

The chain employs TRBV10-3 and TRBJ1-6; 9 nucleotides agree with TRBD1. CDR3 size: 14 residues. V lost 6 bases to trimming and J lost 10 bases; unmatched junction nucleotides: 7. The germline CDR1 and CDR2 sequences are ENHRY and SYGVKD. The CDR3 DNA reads TGTGCCATCAGGGACAGGGGAGAAGGGTCACCCCTCCACTTT. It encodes CAIRDRGEGSPLHF.

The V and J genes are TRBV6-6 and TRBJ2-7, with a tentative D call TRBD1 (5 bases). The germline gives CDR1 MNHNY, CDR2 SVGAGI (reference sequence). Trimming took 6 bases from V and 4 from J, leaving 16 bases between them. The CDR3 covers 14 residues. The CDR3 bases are TGTGCCAGCAGACCCAGGGCCCCGTCATACGAGCAGTACTTC. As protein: CASRPRAPSYEQYF.

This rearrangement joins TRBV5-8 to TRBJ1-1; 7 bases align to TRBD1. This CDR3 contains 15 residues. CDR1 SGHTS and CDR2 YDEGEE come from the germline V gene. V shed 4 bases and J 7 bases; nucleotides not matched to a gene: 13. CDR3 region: CASSPGTAGNGEAFF. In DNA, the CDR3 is TGTGCCAGCAGCCCCGGGACAGCCGGGAATGGTGAAGCTTTCTTT. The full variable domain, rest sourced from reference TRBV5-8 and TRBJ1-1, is EAGVTQSPTHLIKTRGQQATLRCSPISGHTSVYWYQQALGLGLQFLLWYDEGEERNRGNFPPRFSGRQFPNYSSELNVNALELEDSALYLCASSPGTAGNGEAFFGQGTRLTVV.

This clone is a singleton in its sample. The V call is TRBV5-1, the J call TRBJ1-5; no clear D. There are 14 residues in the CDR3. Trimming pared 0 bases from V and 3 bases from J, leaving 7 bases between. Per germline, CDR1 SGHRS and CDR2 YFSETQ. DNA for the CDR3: TGCGCCAGCAGCTTGGACAGCCTCAATCAGCCCCAGCATTTT. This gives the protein CASSLDSLNQPQHF. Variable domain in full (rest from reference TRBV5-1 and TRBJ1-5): KAGVTQTPRYLIKTRGQQVTLSCSPISGHRSVSWYQQTPGQGLQFLFEYFSETQRNKGNFPGRFSGRQFSNSRSEMNVSTLELGDSALYLCASSLDSLNQPQHFGDGTRLSIL.

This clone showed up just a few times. The CDR3 sequence is CASSLAGGQTYEQYF. The CDR3 nucleotides read TGCGCCAGCAGCTTGGCCGGGGGGCAGACCTACGAGCAGTACTTC. The chain recombines TRBV5-1 with TRBJ2-7; tentatively, D is TRBD2 (7 bases). CDR1 and CDR2 (germline): SGHRS, YFSETQ. Trimming removed 0 bases from V and 2 bases from J, with 12 bases in between. The CDR3 is 15 residues long.

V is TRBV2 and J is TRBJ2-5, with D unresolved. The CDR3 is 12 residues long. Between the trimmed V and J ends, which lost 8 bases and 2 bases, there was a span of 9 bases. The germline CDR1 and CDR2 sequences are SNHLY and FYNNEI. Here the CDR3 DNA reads TGTGCCAGCCTGGGCCCACAAGAGACCCAGTACTTC. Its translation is CASLGPQETQYF.

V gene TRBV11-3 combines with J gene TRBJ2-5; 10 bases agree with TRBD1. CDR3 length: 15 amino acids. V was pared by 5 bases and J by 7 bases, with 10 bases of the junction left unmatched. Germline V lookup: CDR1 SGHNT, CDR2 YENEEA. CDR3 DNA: TGTGCCAGCAGCGTGGGACAGGGGCCGGGGGGGACCCAGTACTTC. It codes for CASSVGQGPGGTQYF.

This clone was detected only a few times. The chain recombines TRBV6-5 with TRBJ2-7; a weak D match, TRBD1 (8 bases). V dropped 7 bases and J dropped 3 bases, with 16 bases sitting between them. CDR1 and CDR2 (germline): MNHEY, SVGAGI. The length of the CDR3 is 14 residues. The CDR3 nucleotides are TGTGCCAGCATCTCACAGGGGGGGAGCTACGAGCAGTACTTC. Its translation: CASISQGGSYEQYF.

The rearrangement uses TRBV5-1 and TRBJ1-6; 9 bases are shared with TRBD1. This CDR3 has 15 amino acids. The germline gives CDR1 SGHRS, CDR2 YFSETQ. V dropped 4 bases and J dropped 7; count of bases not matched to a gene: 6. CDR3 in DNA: TGCGCCAGCAGCAACGCCGGGACAGGGAATTCACCCCTCCACTTT. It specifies CASSNAGTGNSPLHF.

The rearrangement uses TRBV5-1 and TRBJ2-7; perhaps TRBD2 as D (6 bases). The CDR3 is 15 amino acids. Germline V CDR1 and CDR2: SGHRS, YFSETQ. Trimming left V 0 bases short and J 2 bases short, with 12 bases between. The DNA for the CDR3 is TGCGCCAGCAGCTTGGATGGTAGCGGAACCTACGAGCAGTACTTC. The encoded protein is CASSLDGSGTYEQYF. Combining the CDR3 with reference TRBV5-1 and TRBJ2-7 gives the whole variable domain KAGVTQTPRYLIKTRGQQVTLSCSPISGHRSVSWYQQTPGQGLQFLFEYFSETQRNKGNFPGRFSGRQFSNSRSEMNVSTLELGDSALYLCASSLDGSGTYEQYFGPGTRLTVT.

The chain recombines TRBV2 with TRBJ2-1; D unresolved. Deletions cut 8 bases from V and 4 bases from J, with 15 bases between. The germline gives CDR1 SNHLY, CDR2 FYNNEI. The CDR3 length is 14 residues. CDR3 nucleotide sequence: TGTGCCAGCGGGCGCTTCATGGAATACAATGAGCAGTTCTTC. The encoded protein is CASGRFMEYNEQFF.

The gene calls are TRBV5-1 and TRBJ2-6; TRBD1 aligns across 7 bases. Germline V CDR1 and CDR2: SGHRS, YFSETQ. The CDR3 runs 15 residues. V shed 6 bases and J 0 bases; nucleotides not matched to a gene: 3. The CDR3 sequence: CASTDRASGANVLTF. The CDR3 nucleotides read TGCGCCAGCACCGACAGGGCCTCTGGGGCCAACGTCCTGACTTTC.

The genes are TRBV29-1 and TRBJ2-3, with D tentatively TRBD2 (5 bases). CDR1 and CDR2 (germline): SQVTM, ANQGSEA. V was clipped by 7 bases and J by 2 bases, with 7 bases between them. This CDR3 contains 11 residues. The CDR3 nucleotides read TGCAGCGGGAGGAACACAGATACGCAGTATTTT. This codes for CSGRNTDTQYF.

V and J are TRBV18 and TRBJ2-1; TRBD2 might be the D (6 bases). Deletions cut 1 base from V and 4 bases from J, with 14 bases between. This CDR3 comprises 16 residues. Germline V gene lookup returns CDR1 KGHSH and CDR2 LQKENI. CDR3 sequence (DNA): TGTGCCAGCTCACCACGCAGGTTAGCGGAGTACAATGAGCAGTTCTTC. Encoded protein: CASSPRRLAEYNEQFF.

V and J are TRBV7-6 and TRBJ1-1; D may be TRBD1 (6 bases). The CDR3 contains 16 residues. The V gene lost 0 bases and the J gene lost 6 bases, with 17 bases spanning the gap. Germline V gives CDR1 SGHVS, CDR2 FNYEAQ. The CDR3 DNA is TGTGCCAGCAGCTTAGCGCCCCAACAGGGACGTGCTGAAGCTTTCTTT. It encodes CASSLAPQQGRAEAFF.

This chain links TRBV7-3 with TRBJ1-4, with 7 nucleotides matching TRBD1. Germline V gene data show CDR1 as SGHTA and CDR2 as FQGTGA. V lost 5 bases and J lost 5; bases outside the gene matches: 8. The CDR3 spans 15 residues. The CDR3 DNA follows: TGTGCCAGCAGCCCCGGGGACAGTCCAAATGAAAAACTGTTTTTT. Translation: CASSPGDSPNEKLFF.